One sample yielded the 25 T cell receptor beta chains listed below, sequenced in a study of shared clonotypes between healthy human individuals. The method was immunoSEQ multiplex PCR; TCRdb's version includes in-frame clones alone and lacks a portion of them. The sample yields 2.3 million or so clones, 85% to 95% seen once. Sequencing used naive CD4+ T cells from PBMCs. The subset: CD45RA+ positively selected. The receptors originated from a man aged 18-30 years in good health. Some clones in this sample may be carry-over from other donors' samples.

V usage is TRBV7-9 and J usage is TRBJ2-6; the D gene is possibly TRBD1 (5 bases). The CDR3 length is 17 residues. The V and J ends lost 7 bases and 0 bases respectively, with 16 bases between them. The germline gives CDR1 SEHNR, CDR2 FQNEAQ (reference sequence). The CDR3 DNA follows: TGTGCCAGCACCCCCTCGCAGGGATCCTCTGGGGCCAACGTCCTGACTTTC. Amino acid sequence: CASTPSQGSSGANVLTF.

The chain carries TRBV12-5 and TRBJ2-1; the match to TRBD2 covers 11 bases. The CDR3 loop spans 15 amino acids. The ends lost 7 bases at V and 7 bases at J; junction bases unmatched: 9. Germline V gene data show CDR1 as LGHNT and CDR2 as FRNRAP. CDR3 DNA sequence: TGTGCTAGTGCCCCCATAGCGGGAGGGCCGAATGAGCAGTTCTTC. Residues: CASAPIAGGPNEQFF.

Written as DNA, the CDR3 is TGCGCCAGCAGCTCTGGGGCGGCTGGGGAGGGGCGTCCCCAGCATTTT. As protein: CASSSGAAGEGRPQHF. This sequence joins TRBV5-1 and TRBJ1-5; the D gene is possibly TRBD1 (5 bases). Trimming shortened V by 3 bases and J by 10 bases, and 23 bases separated the two germline ends. CDR1 SGHRS and CDR2 YFSETQ come from the germline V gene. This CDR3 contains 16 residues.

The count of this clone is one. This chain links TRBV11-2 with TRBJ2-2, with D possibly matching TRBD1 (7 bases). Trimming removed 5 bases at V and 6 bases at J, with 19 bases between. Per germline, CDR1 SGHAT and CDR2 FQNNGV. The CDR3 sequence is 16 residues long. The CDR3 region has the DNA TGTGCCAGCAGCCAAACCCGGACAGGAGGGTCCGGGGAGCTGTTTTTT. Its translation is CASSQTRTGGSGELFF.

The chain employs TRBV9 and TRBJ1-1, with a weak D call TRBD1 (6 bases). In germline, CDR1 is SGDLS, CDR2 YYNGEE. Trimming removed 4 bases from V and 0 bases from J, with 13 bases in between. There are 15 residues in the CDR3. CDR3 amino acids: CASSPRQDMNTEAFF. CDR3 DNA sequence: TGTGCCAGCAGCCCGCGACAGGACATGAACACTGAAGCTTTCTTT.

The chain employs TRBV27 and TRBJ1-5, with D perhaps matching TRBD1 (5 bases). Germline loops: CDR1 MNHEY, CDR2 SMNVEV (reference sequence). The CDR3 is made up of 16 amino acids. The V gene lost 6 bases and the J gene lost 2 bases, with 17 bases spanning the gap. CDR3 nucleotide sequence: TGTGCCAGCAGGACCCGGGGGGGGGATGGCAATCAGCCCCAGCATTTT. Residues: CASRTRGGDGNQPQHF.

V and J are TRBV14 and TRBJ1-2; TRBD1 matches 8 bases. V shed 3 bases and J 3 bases; nucleotides not matched to a gene: 0. From germline, CDR1 is SGHDN and CDR2 FVKESK. The CDR3 covers 13 residues. DNA of the CDR3: TGTGCCAGCAGCCAGGGACAGGACTATGGCTACACCTTC. Translating gives CASSQGQDYGYTF.

Written as DNA, the CDR3 is TGTGCCACAGGAAAGGGTGCCTACGAGCAGTACTTC. Its protein is CATGKGAYEQYF. This sequence joins TRBV14 and TRBJ2-7; D remains unclear. From germline, CDR1 is SGHDN and CDR2 FVKESK. Trimming cost V 10 bases and J 2 bases, with 12 bases left between them. The CDR3 extends over 12 amino acids. The variable domain in full, completed from reference TRBV14 and TRBJ2-7, reads EAGVTQFPSHSVIEKGQTVTLRCDPISGHDNLYWYRRVMGKEIKFLLHFVKESKQDESGMPNNRFLAERTGGTYSTLKVQPAELEDSGVYFCATGKGAYEQYFGPGTRLTVT.

The chain carries TRBV9 and TRBJ1-2, with TRBD1 matching 7 bases. Germline CDR1 SGDLS, CDR2 YYNGEE. The CDR3 runs to 17 residues. V gave up 6 bases and J gave up 8 bases; unmatched junction bases: 22. The CDR3 here is CASTPSGTEQGRRGYTF. In DNA, the CDR3 is TGTGCCAGCACCCCCTCGGGAACCGAACAGGGGAGAAGGGGCTACACCTTC.

Worth noting for this clone: Other DNA sequences in the same sample also yield this CDR3. The rearrangement joins TRBV28 to TRBJ2-2, with unresolved D. Germline V gene lookup returns CDR1 MDHEN and CDR2 SYDVKM. The CDR3 consists of 12 residues. V was clipped by 2 bases and J by 7 bases, with 5 bases between them. The CDR3 sequence: CASSLVGGELFF. Here the CDR3 DNA reads TGTGCCAGCAGTTTAGTTGGCGGGGAGCTGTTTTTT.

This chain joins TRBV7-2 and TRBJ1-4; D gene unclear. Germline CDR1 reads SGHTA; CDR2 reads FQGNSA. Trimming took 1 base from V and 0 from J, leaving 6 bases between them. The CDR3 is 15 amino acids. For the CDR3, the DNA is TGTGCCAGCAGCTTAGGCCAAGCAACTAATGAAAAACTGTTTTTT. Residues: CASSLGQATNEKLFF.

This clone was recorded a few times. The chain recombines TRBV30 with TRBJ1-1; tentative D call: TRBD1 (5 bases). The CDR3 consists of 11 residues. The germline CDR1 and CDR2 sequences are GTSNPN and SVGIG (reference sequence). Trimming took 4 bases from V and 7 from J, leaving 10 bases between them. The CDR3 DNA is TGTGCCTGGATGTCAGGGATTGAAGCTTTCTTT. Translated, it gives CAWMSGIEAFF.

V usage is TRBV5-3 and J usage is TRBJ2-2; 8 bases fit TRBD1. TRBV5-3 is an open reading frame, and its role is uncertain. The CDR3 spans 17 residues. With 4 bases clipped from V and 5 bases from J, the junction kept 13 bases outside the gene matches. The CDR3 coding sequence is TGTGCCAGAAGCCCAGATGGACAGGGTAAAAATACCGGGGAGCTGTTTTTT. This translates into CARSPDGQGKNTGELFF.

In its sample, this clone was seen once. The chain uses TRBV10-2 and TRBJ1-1; D remains ambiguous. CDR1 is WSHSY, CDR2 SAAADI, per germline. CDR3 length: 13 amino acids. V was clipped by 8 bases and J by 0 bases, with 10 bases between them. CDR3 DNA: TGCGCCAGCCGAATCCTAATGAACACTGAAGCTTTCTTT. Translation: CASRILMNTEAFF.

The V gene is TRBV5-1, the J gene TRBJ2-1, with D maybe TRBD2 (6 bases). The CDR3 covers 13 residues. Germline V CDR1 and CDR2: SGHRS, YFSETQ. With 4 bases removed from V and 9 bases from J, the gap between germline ends came to 14 bases. The CDR3 protein is CASSPLAYAEQFF. Here the CDR3 DNA reads TGCGCCAGCAGCCCACTAGCATACGCTGAGCAGTTCTTC.

The V and J genes are TRBV2 and TRBJ1-1, with D unresolved. The CDR3 is 13 residues long. Trimming took off 7 bases at V and 6 bases at J, with 15 bases between the two ends. Germline assignment: CDR1 SNHLY and CDR2 FYNNEI. DNA of the CDR3: TGTGCCAGCAAGTCTGACATCCTCCCTGAAGCTTTCTTT. Its protein product is CASKSDILPEAFF.

Only one count was recorded for this clone. The chain carries TRBV9 and TRBJ1-2; 8 positions agree with TRBD1. CDR3 length: 16 residues. V was clipped by 3 bases and J by 1 base; unmatched bases: 8. The germline V gene encodes CDR1 SGDLS and CDR2 YYNGEE. The CDR3 here is CASSAPQTGGNYGYTF. The CDR3 region has the DNA TGTGCCAGCAGCGCCCCGCAAACAGGGGGTAACTATGGCTACACCTTC.

The chain has TRBV28 and TRBJ1-2; D remains ambiguous. Germline lookup yields CDR1 MDHEN and CDR2 SYDVKM. The CDR3 is 13 residues long. V was cut by 8 bases and J by 8 bases, with 18 bases left in between. The CDR3 sequence: CASSNRGNRGYTF. The DNA for the CDR3 is TGTGCCAGCTCCAACCGGGGTAATCGGGGCTACACCTTC.

V and J are TRBV5-1 and TRBJ1-2, with D unresolved. In germline, CDR1 is SGHRS, CDR2 YFSETQ. V was clipped by 0 bases and J by 6 bases, with 12 bases between them. This CDR3 is built from 14 residues. The CDR3 DNA follows: TGCGCCAGCAGCTTGGGCCAGGATCCTAATGGCTACACCTTC. Encoded protein: CASSLGQDPNGYTF. Filled out from reference TRBV5-1 and TRBJ1-2, the complete variable domain reads KAGVTQTPRYLIKTRGQQVTLSCSPISGHRSVSWYQQTPGQGLQFLFEYFSETQRNKGNFPGRFSGRQFSNSRSEMNVSTLELGDSALYLCASSLGQDPNGYTFGSGTRLTVV.

This clone occurred once. This sequence joins TRBV5-1 and TRBJ2-1; D gene uncertain. V dropped 6 bases and J dropped 0 bases, with 16 bases sitting between them. CDR3 size: 16 residues. CDR1 SGHRS and CDR2 YFSETQ come from the germline V gene. The CDR3 region is CASTARSLSSYNEQFF. The CDR3 bases are TGCGCCAGCACAGCCAGGTCTCTAAGCTCCTACAATGAGCAGTTCTTC.

This sequence joins TRBV18 and TRBJ2-7; D possibly corresponds to TRBD2 (6 bases). Germline lookup yields CDR1 KGHSH and CDR2 LQKENI. The CDR3 has 14 amino acids. V was shortened by 6 bases and J by 5 bases, with 17 bases between the two germline ends. The DNA for the CDR3 is TGTGCCAGCTCGCCGCGACGGGAGATGGACGAGCAGTACTTC. Translated: CASSPRREMDEQYF.

The rearrangement joins TRBV6-6 to TRBJ2-7, with a tentative D call TRBD2 (6 bases). The germline V gene encodes CDR1 MNHNY and CDR2 SVGAGI (reference sequence). This CDR3 is built from 13 residues. V was clipped by 7 bases and J by 3 bases, with 13 bases between them. CDR3 region: CASKGLSLYEQYF. CDR3 sequence (DNA): TGTGCCAGCAAGGGACTCTCGCTCTACGAGCAGTACTTC.

The chain couples TRBV19 to TRBJ2-1; 7 nucleotides agree with TRBD2. In germline, CDR1 is LNHDA, CDR2 SQIVND (reference sequence). This CDR3 contains 17 residues. J was trimmed by 7 bases and V by 6 bases; bases with no gene match: 18. Written as DNA, the CDR3 is TGTGCCAGTAGCCCCGAGACTAGCTCCATGTCATGGAATGAGCAGTTCTTC. Protein product: CASSPETSSMSWNEQFF.

Points on this clone: A single base separates this from a much larger clone, so it may be a read error. V is TRBV6-5 and J is TRBJ1-1, with D unclear. The V end lost 7 bases, the J end lost 0 bases, and 3 bases lay between the germline ends. Germline CDR1 and CDR2: MNHEY and SVGAGI. The CDR3 sequence is 11 residues long. The CDR3 coding sequence is TGTGCCAGCAAGGTGAACACTGAAGCTTTCTTT. It yields the protein CASKVNTEAFF.

This clone was seen only once. The chain joins TRBV27 to TRBJ2-3, with D maybe TRBD2 (5 bases). CDR1 and CDR2 (germline): MNHEY, SMNVEV (reference sequence). This CDR3 region has 15 residues. Between the trimmed V and J ends, which lost 8 bases and 0 bases, there was a span of 15 bases. CDR3 sequence reads: CASCPWRTSTDTQYF. As DNA, the CDR3 is TGTGCCAGCTGTCCGTGGCGGACTAGCACAGATACGCAGTATTTT.